The source of this TCR beta chain is a study of T cell repertoires in aging, cancer and after chemotherapy (dated by TCRdb to between 2018 and 2021). With respect to the entire study: The donors fell into six age groups ranging from 30 or younger to 70 or older, and each group had at least three individuals. In the solid tumor group, paired pre- and post-chemotherapy samples were obtained from brain tumor (glioblastoma) patients receiving temozolomide-based therapy. The complete dataset included some 10 million TCR reads. The study profiled peripheral blood TCR beta repertoires from healthy donors and cancer patients to examine immunoaging and T cell reconstitution after chemotherapy. A cohort of about 220 cancer patients (94 with hematological and around 130 with solid cancers) was assembled, and 95 healthy donors were included as a reference group.

Rearranged TRB sequences spanning V, D and J segments were amplified by multiplex touch-down PCR using a mixed TRB-A/B primer pool. Two consecutive PCR reactions with Phusion HS II polymerase added Illumina adapters and sample indices to the amplicons. After gel purification with the NucleoSpin Gel and PCR Clean-up kit, the amplicons were checked using Qubit and an Agilent 2100 Bioanalyzer. The libraries were sequenced on an Illumina MiSeq with 600-cycle, single-indexed, paired-end runs. As for the original processing: MiXCR versions 2.12 and 3.0.5 were used to process TRB sequences. Each unique CDR3 nucleotide sequence counted as one clone, and only productive sequences with at least two reads were retained. Repertoire metrics included Shannon diversity, evenness, clonality (one minus evenness), and alpha-parameterized diversity profiles from alpha 0 to 5. The IGoR algorithm was used to calculate generation probabilities for clones in the paired samples taken before and after chemotherapy. TCRdb applied fastp at Q25 and MiXCR to the public reads, then kept only in-frame beta chains. Duplicate CDR3 protein sequences are folded into a single record with the most common DNA and genes. TCRdb, rather than the study authors, made the V and J calls. The sample table lists approximately 140 distinct CDR3 sequences, over 70% of them with a count of one. The ten largest clones take up 25% to 30% of the sample.

TCR beta rearrangements were amplified from genomic DNA isolated from peripheral blood, not from sorted cells or RNA. A note on this clonotype: The specificity of this receptor is unknown. No qualities accompany the bases; no much larger clone lies one base away.

Broader findings and caveats from the paper: An increase in median generation probability over the chemotherapy interval was observed in both cancer cohorts, suggesting that the repertoire was reconstituted through rebound thymic output. Declining TCR diversity with age in healthy donors was mainly explained by loss of richness; in cancer patients, loss of evenness also contributed. The authors noted that the repertoire data do not allow conclusions about immunological memory after chemotherapy. Significantly lower blood TCR diversity and higher clonality were observed in untreated patients with hematological or solid cancers than in age-matched healthy donors.

The source is a human donor with a solid tumor. Input material: blood.

The CDR3 reads CASSSVTSGLAETQYF. In nucleotides, the sequence is TGTGCCAGCAGCTCCGTGACTAGCGGGCTTGCGGAGACCCAGTACTTC. The rearrangement joined TRBV7-2 to TRBJ2-5; 10 bases in the junction line up with TRBD2. For this chain, trimming is 4 bases at the V end and 5 bases at the J end, and the number of junction bases without a gene match is 10. The cysteine opens and the phenylalanine closes a CDR3 of 16 amino acids. Kept here is only the CDR3 DNA, which spans 48 bases and is read in frame from base 1. In the germline V gene, CDR1 corresponds to SGHTA and CDR2 to FQGNSA.